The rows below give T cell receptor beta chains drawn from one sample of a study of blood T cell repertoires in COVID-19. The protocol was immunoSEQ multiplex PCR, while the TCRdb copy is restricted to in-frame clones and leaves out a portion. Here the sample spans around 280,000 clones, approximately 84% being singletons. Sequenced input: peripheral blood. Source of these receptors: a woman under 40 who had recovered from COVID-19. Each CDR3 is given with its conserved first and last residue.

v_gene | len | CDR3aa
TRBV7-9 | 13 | CARRTSGSGELFF
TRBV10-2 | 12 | CASRGGLTEAFF
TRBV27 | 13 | CASSLLPRDIQYF
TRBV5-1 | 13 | CASSPGPNEKLFF
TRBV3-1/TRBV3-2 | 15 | CASSQTDLRRDTIYF
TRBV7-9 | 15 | CASSLSRSVAYEQYF
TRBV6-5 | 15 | CASSYSGGGGNTIYF
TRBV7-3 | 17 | CASSRTSGRGNTGELFF
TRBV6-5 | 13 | CASRPDRLSGYTF
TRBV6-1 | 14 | CASSDSGTYNEQFF
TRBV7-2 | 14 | CASSLDRLDYEQYF
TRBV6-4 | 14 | CASSDTTGSKGYTF
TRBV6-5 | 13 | CASSADRFYEQYF
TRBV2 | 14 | CASRHSFLRLGQYF
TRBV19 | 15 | CASSIYSEADYGYTF
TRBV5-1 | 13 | CASSQQANYGYTF
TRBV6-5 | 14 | CATQWTGNNQPQHF
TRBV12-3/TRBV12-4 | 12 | CASSFLGVRAFF
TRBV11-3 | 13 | CASSLEGGTEAFF
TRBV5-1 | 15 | CASSLGGGMYTEAFF
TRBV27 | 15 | CASSSWQANTGELFF
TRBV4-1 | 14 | CASSQVLLDTEAFF
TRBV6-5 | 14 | CASGTGATGNTIYF
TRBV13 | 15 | CASSEARREQETQYF
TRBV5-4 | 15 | CASSLPGLNQETQYF
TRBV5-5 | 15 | CASSLAGGNYNEQFF
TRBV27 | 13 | CASSLQGHSPLHF
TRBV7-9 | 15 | CASSIYRDYHNEQFF
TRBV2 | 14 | CASSPGTGSYEQYF